This TCR beta chain was recovered during a study of cytomegalovirus exposure and HLA in healthy donors. Study findings and constraints: CMV antigen specificity was confirmed in vitro for a few CMV-associated chains. The study flagged about 160 TCR beta chains as cytomegalovirus-associated.

The CDR3 loop spans 15 amino acids. Losses at the gene ends were 2 bases for V and 5 bases for J; bases not matched to a gene: 6. Germline CDR1 SGHTA, CDR2 FQGNSA. The 120-subject validation cohort, separate from the 666-subject first cohort, included the donors. About this clone itself: The antigen is unknown.

TCRdb's table, derived via immunoSEQ multiplex PCR, lists solely in-frame clones and lacks some. The sample includes 150,000 to 200,000 clones, roughly 80% seen only once; the top ten take about 10%. Sequenced material: PBMCs. V usage is TRBV7-2 and J usage is TRBJ2-5; TRBD1 matches at 9 bases. This clonotype was obtained from a man aged 30-40 years in good health and CMV-seropositive. CDR3 nucleotide sequence: TGTGCCAGCAGCTTAACACAGGGGGCATGGGAGACCCAGTACTTC. Translation gives CASSLTQGAWETQYF.